Shown below are 22 T cell receptor beta chains from a single sample sequenced in a study of neoadjuvant nivolumab and ipilimumab in lung cancer. Profiling relied on immunoSEQ multiplex PCR, and the TCRdb table lists in-frame clones only, not all of them. The sample lists about 5,100 clones, more than 60% occurring once. The sample in question was tumor tissue, obtained after neoadjuvant nivolumab, alone or with ipilimumab, at or shortly before surgery. Every receptor here comes from an adult with non-small cell lung cancer.

V and J are TRBV7-2 and TRBJ1-2; no reliable D call. The CDR3 runs to 14 residues. Germline values: CDR1 SGHTA, CDR2 FQGNSA. V lost 1 base and J lost 8, with 14 bases in between. The CDR3 nucleotides read TGTGCCAGCAGCTTAGACCCAGGTCTGGGAGGCTACACCTTC. Its protein product is CASSLDPGLGGYTF.

The chain joins TRBV27 to TRBJ2-7, with D possibly matching TRBD2 (5 bases). With 3 bases removed from V and 2 bases from J, the gap between germline ends came to 11 bases. The CDR3 runs to 14 residues. Germline-derived CDR1 and CDR2 are MNHEY and SMNVEV (reference sequence). The DNA of the CDR3 is TGTGCCAGCAGTTTCGACGGGATGACCTACGAGCAGTACTTC. This translates into CASSFDGMTYEQYF.

This clone was seen only once. This chain uses TRBV5-1 with TRBJ2-2, with 7 nucleotides matching TRBD1. The CDR3 totals 16 residues. Unmatched junction bases numbered 9, after V lost 4 bases and J lost 3 bases. Germline assignment: CDR1 SGHRS and CDR2 YFSETQ. In nucleotides, the CDR3 is TGCGCCAGCAGCATTGCAGAGACAGGGTACACCGGGGAGCTGTTTTTT. Its protein is CASSIAETGYTGELFF.

This rearrangement joins TRBV10-2 to TRBJ1-1; no clear D gene. V was shortened by 5 bases and J by 6 bases, with 7 bases between the two germline ends. The CDR3 extends over 11 amino acids. Germline V gives CDR1 WSHSY, CDR2 SAAADI. The CDR3 reads CASSSGPEAFF. As DNA, the CDR3 is TGCGCCAGCAGTTCCGGCCCTGAAGCTTTCTTT.

This sequence joins TRBV15 and TRBJ1-4, with a tentative D call TRBD1 (6 bases). CDR3 length equals 12 residues. The germline CDR1 and CDR2 sequences are LNHNV and YYDKDF (reference sequence). Trimming left V 8 bases short and J 8 bases short, with 12 bases between. The CDR3 coding sequence is TGTGCCACCGGGGGGGCGGACGAAAAACTGTTTTTT. Translating gives CATGGADEKLFF.

V usage is TRBV19 and J usage is TRBJ1-5; D is undetermined. Germline V gives CDR1 LNHDA, CDR2 SQIVND (reference sequence). CDR3 length equals 15 residues. V lost 5 bases and J 0 bases, leaving 11 bases between the germline ends. CDR3 sequence: CASSLFDGSNQPQHF. CDR3 nucleotides: TGTGCCAGTAGTCTGTTTGACGGTAGCAATCAGCCCCAGCATTTT.

The chain joins TRBV14 to TRBJ1-6; D possibly corresponds to TRBD1 (6 bases). The CDR3 loop spans 14 amino acids. V was shortened by 2 bases and J by 7 bases, with 9 bases between the two germline ends. CDR1 and CDR2 from the germline V gene are SGHDN and FVKESK. The CDR3 here is CASSQTGRNSPLHF. The CDR3 nucleotides read TGTGCCAGCAGCCAAACAGGGCGCAATTCACCCCTCCACTTT.

This clone appeared a few times. This chain joins TRBV5-1 and TRBJ1-1, with 7 bases lining up with TRBD1. The CDR3 covers 14 residues. With 3 bases clipped from V and 2 bases from J, the junction kept 4 bases outside the gene matches. Germline V gene sequence: CDR1 SGHRS, CDR2 YFSETQ. In DNA form, the CDR3 reads TGCGCCAGCAGCTCGGGACAGCCTAACACTGAAGCTTTCTTT. Its translation: CASSSGQPNTEAFF.

This rearrangement joins TRBV5-5 to TRBJ2-5; no definite D call. Germline V CDR1 and CDR2: SGHKS, YYEKEE (reference sequence). Trimming took off 1 base at V and 5 bases at J, with 12 bases between the two ends. The CDR3 length is 14 residues. CDR3 bases: TGTGCCAGCAGCTTGATGCCTAGAGACGAGACCCAGTACTTC. This gives the protein CASSLMPRDETQYF.

J is TRBJ2-5 and V is TRBV15; tentatively, D is TRBD1 (5 bases). The germline V gene encodes CDR1 LNHNV and CDR2 YYDKDF (reference sequence). V was pared by 0 bases and J by 4 bases, with 15 bases between. This CDR3 is 16 amino acids long. CDR3 residues: CATSRDRTQERETQYF. In nucleotides, the CDR3 is TGTGCCACCAGCAGAGATCGGACACAAGAACGAGAGACCCAGTACTTC.

The rearrangement joins TRBV5-6 to TRBJ2-5; tentative D call: TRBD1 (6 bases). With 0 bases removed from V and 13 bases from J, the gap between germline ends came to 19 bases. The CDR3 covers 14 residues. From germline, CDR1 is SGHDT and CDR2 YYEEEE. The CDR3 region is CASSLETYRVRMYF. In DNA, the CDR3 is TGTGCCAGCAGCTTGGAAACGTACAGGGTTAGGATGTACTTC.

This sequence joins TRBV4-1 and TRBJ2-3; TRBD2 agrees at 15 bases. V dropped 5 bases and J dropped 6; count of bases not matched to a gene: 15. In germline, CDR1 is MGHRA, CDR2 YSYEKL. The CDR3 loop spans 19 amino acids. Here the CDR3 DNA reads TGCGCCAGCAGCGGCCCGGGACTAGCGGGGGGTCCAGATAAGGATACGCAGTATTTT. Translating it yields CASSGPGLAGGPDKDTQYF.

The chain employs TRBV5-1 and TRBJ1-5; tentative D call: TRBD1 (5 bases). The CDR3 has 15 residues. V lost 0 bases, J lost 4 bases, and 11 bases lay in between. CDR1 and CDR2 from the germline V gene are SGHRS and YFSETQ. The CDR3 DNA sequence: TGCGCCAGCAGCTTGGATCCGGGGCTGAATCAGCCCCAGCATTTT. Its translation: CASSLDPGLNQPQHF.

The chain joins TRBV10-2 to TRBJ1-1; the match to TRBD1 covers 8 bases. Germline CDR1 is WSHSY and CDR2 is SAAADI. The CDR3 has 14 residues. The V segment lost 6 bases and the J segment 6 bases; nucleotides outside the gene matches: 9. CDR3 sequence: CASRLDRGASEAFF. CDR3 nucleotide sequence: TGCGCCAGCAGACTCGACAGGGGCGCATCTGAAGCTTTCTTT.

The chain combines TRBV19 with TRBJ1-1; 8 bases map to TRBD1. This CDR3 contains 14 residues. With 8 bases clipped from V and 5 bases from J, the junction kept 10 bases outside the gene matches. CDR1 and CDR2 (germline): LNHDA, SQIVND (reference sequence). In DNA, the CDR3 is TGTGCCAGTCGTTTTACAGGGGGAGGGACTGAAGCTTTCTTT. It specifies CASRFTGGGTEAFF.

The V and J genes are TRBV4-3 and TRBJ2-1, with a possible D match to TRBD2 (6 bases). Trimming pared 1 base from V and 4 bases from J, leaving 20 bases between. CDR1 LGHNA and CDR2 YSLEER come from the germline V gene. The CDR3 loop spans 18 amino acids. The DNA of the CDR3 is TGCGCCAGCAGCCAAGTGTCTTGGGCCGAGGCGGGATACAATGAGCAGTTCTTC. This translates into CASSQVSWAEAGYNEQFF.

This clone is large. CDR3 coding DNA: TGCGCCAGCAGTGAGTCGTCAGATATCTATGGCTACACCTTC. This codes for CASSESSDIYGYTF. The chain carries TRBV10-2 and TRBJ1-2; D remains ambiguous. The CDR3 sequence is 14 residues long. V shed 0 bases and J shed 4 bases, with 9 bases lying between them. Germline V gene lookup returns CDR1 WSHSY and CDR2 SAAADI.

The V gene is TRBV5-1, the J gene TRBJ1-6; D gene ambiguous. V lost 4 bases to trimming and J lost 9 bases, with 14 bases between them. CDR3 length: 14 amino acids. Per germline, CDR1 SGHRS and CDR2 YFSETQ. CDR3 sequence (DNA): TGCGCCAGCAGCCCAGTGGGGAACGGTTCACCCCTCCACTTT. It translates to CASSPVGNGSPLHF. Filled out from reference TRBV5-1 and TRBJ1-6, the complete variable domain reads KAGVTQTPRYLIKTRGQQVTLSCSPISGHRSVSWYQQTPGQGLQFLFEYFSETQRNKGNFPGRFSGRQFSNSRSEMNVSTLELGDSALYLCASSPVGNGSPLHFGNGTRLTVT.

This clone was seen only once. V usage is TRBV12-5 and J usage is TRBJ2-7, with 10 bases that match TRBD1. Germline V CDR1 and CDR2: LGHNT, FRNRAP. The CDR3 sequence is 15 residues long. The ends lost 1 base at V and 4 bases at J; junction bases unmatched: 4. DNA of the CDR3: TGTGCTAGTGGTTTGGCCCTGGACAGGGGGTACGAGCAGTACTTC. Amino acid sequence: CASGLALDRGYEQYF.

This chain joins TRBV19 and TRBJ2-5; TRBD1 agrees at 7 bases. This CDR3 is built from 15 residues. CDR1 and CDR2 from the germline V gene are LNHDA and SQIVND (reference sequence). The trim removed 7 bases at V and 4 bases at J, leaving 12 bases unmatched. CDR3 sequence: CASTPGQVVGETQYF. The CDR3 coding sequence is TGTGCCAGTACCCCTGGACAGGTAGTAGGAGAGACCCAGTACTTC.

The chain recombines TRBV6-5 with TRBJ1-1, with D unclear. CDR3 size: 14 residues. Germline V lookup: CDR1 MNHEY, CDR2 SVGAGI. V was pared by 5 bases and J by 5 bases, with 15 bases between. The CDR3 here is CASSLIGLGTEAFF. CDR3 sequence (DNA): TGTGCCAGCAGTCTGATAGGCCTCGGAACTGAAGCTTTCTTT.

Written as DNA, the CDR3 is TGTGCCAGCAGCGGCACAGGGGCCGGGGAGCTGTTTTTT. It codes for CASSGTGAGELFF. The rearrangement links TRBV5-4 to TRBJ2-2, with 7 nucleotides matching TRBD1. The V and J ends lost 4 bases and 6 bases, in that order; junction bases with no gene match: 3. The CDR3 loop spans 13 amino acids. Germline V gene data show CDR1 as SGHNT and CDR2 as YYREEE (reference sequence).